These 7 T cell receptor beta chains originate from one sample sequenced in a study of shared clonotypes between healthy human individuals. Data came from immunoSEQ multiplex PCR; TCRdb stores just in-frame clones and leaves some out. The table lists about 1.5 million clones, approximately 98% of them singletons. Input material: naive CD4+ T cells sorted from blood. As to subset: CD45RA+ positively selected. These receptors were taken from a young man in good health.

A word on this clone: Different DNA sequences within this sample yield the same CDR3. V gene TRBV29-1 combines with J gene TRBJ2-3; no reliable D call. CDR1 and CDR2 (germline): SQVTM, ANQGSEA. The CDR3 extends over 13 amino acids. V was pared by 4 bases and J by 2 bases, with 10 bases between. The CDR3 nucleotides read TGCAGCGTTGGAGGCAGAAACACAGATACGCAGTATTTT. Residues: CSVGGRNTDTQYF.

The rearrangement uses TRBV10-2 and TRBJ2-1; the match to TRBD2 covers 15 bases. This CDR3 comprises 18 residues. V dropped 3 bases and J dropped 3; count of bases not matched to a gene: 6. Looked up from germline, CDR1 is WSHSY and CDR2 is SAAADI. CDR3 DNA sequence: TGCGCCAGCAGTGAATATGGGACTAGCGGGAGGATCTACAATGAGCAGTTCTTC. It is translated as CASSEYGTSGRIYNEQFF.

With regard to this clone: The sample has other DNA sequences that encode this CDR3 too. The chain employs TRBV30 and TRBJ2-5, with 7 nucleotides matching TRBD2. The CDR3 contains 14 residues. Germline V CDR1 and CDR2: GTSNPN, SVGIG (reference sequence). The V segment lost 0 bases and the J segment 3 bases; nucleotides outside the gene matches: 4. The CDR3 DNA reads TGTGCCTGGAGTGTAGGGCTAGCGGAAGAGACCCAGTACTTC. Protein sequence: CAWSVGLAEETQYF.

With respect to this clone: Other nucleotide sequences from this sample produce the same CDR3. The genes are TRBV27 and TRBJ2-5; D not resolved. Germline V gene sequence: CDR1 MNHEY, CDR2 SMNVEV (reference sequence). Trimming removed 4 bases at V and 5 bases at J, with 8 bases between. This CDR3 contains 12 residues. CDR3 residues: CASSSPGETQYF. CDR3 in DNA: TGTGCCAGCAGTTCTCCCGGGGAGACCCAGTACTTC.

J is TRBJ2-3 and V is TRBV15; D is possibly TRBD2 (5 bases). In germline, CDR1 is LNHNV, CDR2 YYDKDF (reference sequence). This CDR3 has 14 amino acids. V lost 8 bases, J lost 1 base, and 13 bases lay in between. The CDR3 region is CATSPGSGTDTQYF. The CDR3 nucleotides are TGTGCCACCTCTCCGGGTAGCGGCACAGATACGCAGTATTTT.

The gene calls are TRBV9 and TRBJ2-1; the D is unclear. CDR3 size: 13 residues. Germline values: CDR1 SGDLS, CDR2 YYNGEE. Between the trimmed V and J ends, which lost 0 bases and 10 bases, there was a span of 11 bases. The CDR3 loop reads CASSVEQVTEQFF. The CDR3 region has the DNA TGTGCCAGCAGCGTAGAGCAAGTCACCGAGCAGTTCTTC.

The chain employs TRBV4-1 and TRBJ2-5, with D hard to call. This CDR3 spans 14 amino acids. Germline V CDR1 and CDR2: MGHRA, YSYEKL. The V and J ends lost 2 bases and 4 bases respectively, with 11 bases between them. This CDR3 is CASSQSPVGETQYF. The CDR3 DNA follows: TGCGCCAGCAGCCAATCCCCTGTTGGAGAGACCCAGTACTTC.